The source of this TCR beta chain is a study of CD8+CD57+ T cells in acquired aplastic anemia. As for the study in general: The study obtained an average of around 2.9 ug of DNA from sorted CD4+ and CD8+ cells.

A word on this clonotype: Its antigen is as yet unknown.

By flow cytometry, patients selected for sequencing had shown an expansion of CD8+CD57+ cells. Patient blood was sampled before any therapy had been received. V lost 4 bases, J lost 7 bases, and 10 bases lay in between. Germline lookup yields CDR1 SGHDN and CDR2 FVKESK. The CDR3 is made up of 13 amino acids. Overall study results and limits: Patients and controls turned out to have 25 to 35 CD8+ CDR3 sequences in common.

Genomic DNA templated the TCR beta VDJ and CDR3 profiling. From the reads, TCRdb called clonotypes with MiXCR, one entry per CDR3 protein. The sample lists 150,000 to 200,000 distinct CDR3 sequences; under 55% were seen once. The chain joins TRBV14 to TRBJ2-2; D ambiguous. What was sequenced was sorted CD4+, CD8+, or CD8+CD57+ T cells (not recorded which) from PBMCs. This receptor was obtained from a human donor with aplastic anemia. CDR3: CASSPAQGGELFF. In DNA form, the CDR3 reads TGTGCCAGCAGCCCGGCCCAAGGCGGGGAGCTGTTTTTT.